This T cell receptor (beta chain) derives from a study of cytotoxic CD8 clonotypes in ibrutinib-treated CLL. Study-level points and caveats: Ibrutinib response saw clonality rise, and progression saw it return toward baseline. Exceeding age-matched healthy donors, baseline clonality also tracked the counts of circulating CD8+ T cells.

Trimming cost V 4 bases and J 5 bases; bases outside gene matches: 9. The CDR3 has 15 residues. CDR1 SGHRS and CDR2 YFSETQ come from the germline V gene. Comments on this clone: Its antigen is not identified.

The table came from immunoSEQ multiplex PCR; TCRdb's copy has only in-frame clones and leaves some out. The profile covers 150,000 to 250,000 clones, with over 60% appearing a single time and about an eighth taken by the ten largest. The J gene is TRBJ2-7, the V gene TRBV5-1; 10 positions agree with TRBD2. This receptor was identified in a human donor with chronic lymphocytic leukemia. The starting material was PBMCs, obtained after 24 months of ibrutinib treatment. Written as DNA, the CDR3 is TGCGCCAGCAGCCTCTCTAGCGGGAGCTTCGACGAGCAGTACTTC. The encoded protein is CASSLSSGSFDEQYF.